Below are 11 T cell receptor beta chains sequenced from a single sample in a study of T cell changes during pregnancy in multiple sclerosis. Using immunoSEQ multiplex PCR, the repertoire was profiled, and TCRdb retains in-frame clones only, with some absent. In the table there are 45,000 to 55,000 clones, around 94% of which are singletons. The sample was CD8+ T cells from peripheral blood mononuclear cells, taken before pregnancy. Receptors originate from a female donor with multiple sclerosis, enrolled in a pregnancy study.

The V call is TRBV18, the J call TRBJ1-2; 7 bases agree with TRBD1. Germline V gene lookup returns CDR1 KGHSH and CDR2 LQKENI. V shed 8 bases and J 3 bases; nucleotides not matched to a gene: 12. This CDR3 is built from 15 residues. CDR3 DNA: TGTGCCAGCCCAAACGAAGGGACAGAAGACTATGGCTACACCTTC. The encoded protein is CASPNEGTEDYGYTF.

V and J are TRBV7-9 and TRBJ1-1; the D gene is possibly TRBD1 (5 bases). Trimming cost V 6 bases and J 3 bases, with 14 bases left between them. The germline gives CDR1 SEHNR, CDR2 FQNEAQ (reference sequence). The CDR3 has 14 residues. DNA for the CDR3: TGTGCCAGCAGGTCGTCAGGGCTGGACACTGAAGCTTTCTTT. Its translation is CASRSSGLDTEAFF. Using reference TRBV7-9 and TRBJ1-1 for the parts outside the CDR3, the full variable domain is DTGVSQNPRHKITKRGQNVTFRCDPISEHNRLYWYRQTLGQGPEFLTYFQNEAQLEKSRLLSDRFSAERPKGSFSTLEIQRTEQGDSAMYLCASRSSGLDTEAFFGQGTRLTVV.

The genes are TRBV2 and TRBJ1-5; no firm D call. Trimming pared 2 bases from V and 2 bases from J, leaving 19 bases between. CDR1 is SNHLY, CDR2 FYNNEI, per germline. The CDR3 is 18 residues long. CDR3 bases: TGTGCCAGCAGTGAAAACCCCCCAATCGAGCTAGGCAATCAGCCCCAGCATTTT. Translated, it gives CASSENPPIELGNQPQHF.

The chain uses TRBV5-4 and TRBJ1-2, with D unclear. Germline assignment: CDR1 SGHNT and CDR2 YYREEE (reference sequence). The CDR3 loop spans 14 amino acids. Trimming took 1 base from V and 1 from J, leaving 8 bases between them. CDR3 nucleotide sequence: TGTGCCAGCAGCTTGTTTGGAGATAACTATGGCTACACCTTC. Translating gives CASSLFGDNYGYTF.

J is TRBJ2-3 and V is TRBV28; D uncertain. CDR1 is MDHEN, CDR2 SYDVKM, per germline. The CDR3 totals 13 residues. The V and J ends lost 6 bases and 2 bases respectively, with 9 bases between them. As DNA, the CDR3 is TGTGCCAGCAGACAAGAGGACACAGATACGCAGTATTTT. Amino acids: CASRQEDTDTQYF.

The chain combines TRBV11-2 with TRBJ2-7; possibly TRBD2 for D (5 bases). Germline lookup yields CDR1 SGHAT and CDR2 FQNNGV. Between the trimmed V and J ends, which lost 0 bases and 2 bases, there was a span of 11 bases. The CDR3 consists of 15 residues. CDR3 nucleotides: TGTGCCAGCAGCTTAGATCCGGGGAGCACCTACGAGCAGTACTTC. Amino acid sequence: CASSLDPGSTYEQYF. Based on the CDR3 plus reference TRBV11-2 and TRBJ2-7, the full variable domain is EAGVAQSPRYKIIEKRQSVAFWCNPISGHATLYWYQQILGQGPKLLIQFQNNGVVDDSQLPKDRFSAERLKGVDSTLKIQPAKLEDSAVYLCASSLDPGSTYEQYFGPGTRLTVT.

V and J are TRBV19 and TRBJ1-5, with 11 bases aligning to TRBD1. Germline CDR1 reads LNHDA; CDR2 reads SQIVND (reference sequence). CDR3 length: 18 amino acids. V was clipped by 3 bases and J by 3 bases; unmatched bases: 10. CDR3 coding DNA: TGTGCCAGTAGTATGGGTCGGACAGGGGGCGAGATCAATCAGCCCCAGCATTTT. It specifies CASSMGRTGGEINQPQHF.

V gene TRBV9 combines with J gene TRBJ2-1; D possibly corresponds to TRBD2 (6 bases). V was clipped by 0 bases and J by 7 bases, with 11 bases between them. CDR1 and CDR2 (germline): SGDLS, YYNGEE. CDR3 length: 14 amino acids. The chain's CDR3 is CASSVGWGTNEQFF. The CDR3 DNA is TGTGCCAGCAGCGTAGGTTGGGGGACTAATGAGCAGTTCTTC.

CDR3 in DNA: TGTGCCAGTAGTATCGGTTCCTACGAGCAGTACTTC. Protein sequence: CASSIGSYEQYF. The chain couples TRBV19 to TRBJ2-7; D gene unclear. CDR1 and CDR2 from the germline V gene are LNHDA and SQIVND (reference sequence). V was cut by 3 bases and J by 1 base, with 4 bases left in between. CDR3 length: 12 amino acids. The variable domain in full, completed from reference TRBV19 and TRBJ2-7, reads DGGITQSPKYLFRKEGQNVTLSCEQNLNHDAMYWYRQDPGQGLRLIYYSQIVNDFQKGDIAEGYSVSREKKESFPLTVTSAQKNPTAFYLCASSIGSYEQYFGPGTRLTVT.

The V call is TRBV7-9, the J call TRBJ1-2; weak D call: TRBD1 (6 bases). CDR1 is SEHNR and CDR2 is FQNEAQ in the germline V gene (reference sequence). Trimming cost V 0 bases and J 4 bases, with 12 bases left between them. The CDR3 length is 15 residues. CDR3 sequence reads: CASSLAGARVYGYTF. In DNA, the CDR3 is TGTGCCAGCAGCTTAGCGGGGGCCCGTGTCTATGGCTACACCTTC.

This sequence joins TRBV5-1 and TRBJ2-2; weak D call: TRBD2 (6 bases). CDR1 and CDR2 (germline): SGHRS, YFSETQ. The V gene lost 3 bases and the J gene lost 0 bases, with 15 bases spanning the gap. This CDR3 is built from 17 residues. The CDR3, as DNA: TGCGCCAGCAGCTCTCCCCGGGAGAACGCGAACACCGGGGAGCTGTTTTTT. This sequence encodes CASSSPRENANTGELFF. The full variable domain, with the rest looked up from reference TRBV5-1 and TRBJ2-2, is KAGVTQTPRYLIKTRGQQVTLSCSPISGHRSVSWYQQTPGQGLQFLFEYFSETQRNKGNFPGRFSGRQFSNSRSEMNVSTLELGDSALYLCASSSPRENANTGELFFGEGSRLTVL.